Detailed here is one T cell receptor beta chain. The sample comes from a study of PD-L1 blockade in urothelial cancer. About the study: Male sex and bladder-origin urothelial cancer were recorded for about 85% of the roughly 30 patients.

Only in-frame clones appear in the TCRdb table, and some are missing; sequencing was by immunoSEQ multiplex PCR. The data show 120,000 or so clones, about 82% seen once. As to time point: peripheral blood 6 weeks after treatment start. The CDR3 runs to 13 residues. Germline-derived CDR1 and CDR2 are MNHEY and SMNVEV (reference sequence). V was clipped by 6 bases and J by 8 bases, with 16 bases between them. The clonotype was recovered from a man aged 45-65 years with urothelial cancer. The chain links TRBV27 to TRBJ1-2; a weak D match, TRBD1 (6 bases). Here the sequenced sample was PBMCs, taken around atezolizumab (anti-PD-L1) treatment. Here the CDR3 reads CASRSFQGQGYTF. The CDR3, as DNA: TGTGCCAGCAGAAGTTTCCAGGGGCAAGGCTACACCTTC.